This TCR beta chain was recorded in a study of a mutant IDH1 vaccine in newly diagnosed glioma. On the study more broadly: Patients got their first vaccination 4-6 weeks after radiotherapy alone, or with temozolomide cycles.

Clones were read by immunoSEQ multiplex PCR, and TCRdb kept only the in-frame ones, dropping some. The sample carries roughly 62,000 clones, about nine tenths recorded once. Per the germline V gene, CDR1 is SGHNT and CDR2 is YYREEE (reference sequence). Trimming removed 0 bases at V and 0 bases at J, with 9 bases between. This CDR3 contains 15 residues. Time point reported: week 11, during vaccination. Vaccine doses each comprised 300 ug of mutant IDH1 20-mer peptide, with topical imiquimod. New WHO grade 3 or 4 astrocytomas that were IDH1-mutant and ATRX-lost had been found in donors. Notes on this clone: Its antigen is unidentified.

Sequenced material: PBMCs, taken from a glioma patient whose treatment included an IDH1 peptide vaccine. This chain joins TRBV5-4 and TRBJ1-2, with no clear D. This TCR was sampled from a man aged 35 to 55 with glioma. The CDR3 region is CASSLAGPTNYGYTF. In DNA form, the CDR3 reads TGTGCCAGCAGCTTGGCCGGGCCGACTAACTATGGCTACACCTTC.